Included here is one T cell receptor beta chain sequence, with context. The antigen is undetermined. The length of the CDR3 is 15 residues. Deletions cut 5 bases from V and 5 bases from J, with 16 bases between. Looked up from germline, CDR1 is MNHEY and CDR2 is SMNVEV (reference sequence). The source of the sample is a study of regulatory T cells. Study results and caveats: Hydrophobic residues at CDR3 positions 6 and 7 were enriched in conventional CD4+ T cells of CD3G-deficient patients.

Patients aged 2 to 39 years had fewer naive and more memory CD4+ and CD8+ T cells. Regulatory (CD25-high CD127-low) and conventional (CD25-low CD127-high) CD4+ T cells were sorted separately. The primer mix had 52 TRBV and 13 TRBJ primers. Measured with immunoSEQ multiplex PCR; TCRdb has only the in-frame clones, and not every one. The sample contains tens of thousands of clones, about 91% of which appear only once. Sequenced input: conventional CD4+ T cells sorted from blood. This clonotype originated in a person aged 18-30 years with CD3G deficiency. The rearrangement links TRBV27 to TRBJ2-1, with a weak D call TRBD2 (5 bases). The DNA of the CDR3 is TGTGCCAGCAGTCCGCGGCCCCGGGGAGACAATGAGCAGTTCTTC. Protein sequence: CASSPRPRGDNEQFF.